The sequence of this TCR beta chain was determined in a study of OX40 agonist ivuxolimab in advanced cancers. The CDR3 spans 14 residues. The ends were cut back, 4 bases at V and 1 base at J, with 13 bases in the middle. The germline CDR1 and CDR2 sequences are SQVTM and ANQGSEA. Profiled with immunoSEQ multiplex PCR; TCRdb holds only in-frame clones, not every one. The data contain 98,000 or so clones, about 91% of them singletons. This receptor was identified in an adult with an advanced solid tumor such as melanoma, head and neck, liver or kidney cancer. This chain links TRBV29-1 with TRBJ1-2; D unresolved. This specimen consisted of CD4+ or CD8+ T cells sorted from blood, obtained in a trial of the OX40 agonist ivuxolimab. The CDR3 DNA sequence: TGCAGCGTTGCTGCCGACCGGATTAACTATGGCTACACCTTC. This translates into CSVAADRINYGYTF.